The T cell receptor (beta chain) described here comes from a study of blood T cell repertoires in COVID-19. As for the study in general: Acute and convalescent COVID-19 specimens originated in the United States, Italy and Spain.

All enrollees were about 18 to 100 years old and from around 25 US areas. Categorization into cohorts depended on clinical history that participants reported. The CDR3 has 13 residues. V was clipped by 1 base and J by 2 bases, with 6 bases between them. Germline values: CDR1 SGHDT, CDR2 YYEEEE. Original handling: Reference gene primer amplification gave nucleated cell count estimates. Sequencing used immunoSEQ multiplex PCR; TCRdb keeps in-frame clones, though not all of them. V and J calls and clone size are given by that table; D and trimming were obtained from the DNA. The sample consists of around 120,000 clones, 86% of them appearing once.

Sequencing input: PBMCs or T cells enriched from blood (not recorded which). This receptor was obtained from a woman between 50 and 59 years old who had recovered from COVID-19. The V call is TRBV5-6, the J call TRBJ1-2, with D hard to call. The CDR3 nucleotides are TGTGCCAGCAGCTTGCTAGGCAACTATGGCTACACCTTC. This sequence encodes CASSLLGNYGYTF.